Below are 21 T cell receptor beta chains sequenced from a single sample in a study of response to subunit inactivated influenza vaccine. TCRdb re-called the RT-PCR reads with MiXCR, one entry per CDR3 protein. The top ten clones hold about 9.4% of a sample with more than 700,000 distinct CDR3 sequences, about 20% of them seen once. Sequenced here: PBMCs from blood, sampled roughly 5 days after vaccination. Source of these receptors: a man aged 45-60 years who received an inactivated influenza vaccine.

This clonotype was seen at least ten times. This rearrangement joins TRBV12-3 or TRBV12-4 to TRBJ2-2; D remains ambiguous. Trimming stripped 6 bases from V and 6 bases from J, with 17 bases between. The CDR3 contains 15 residues. The DNA of the CDR3 is TGTGCCAGCAGACTCCCAGACAACGCTGCCGGGGAGCTGTTTTTT. Encoded protein: CASRLPDNAAGELFF.

This rearrangement joins TRBV5-1 to TRBJ2-5, with 8 bases that match TRBD1. This CDR3 has 15 residues. Trimming took 3 bases from V and 1 from J; bases not matched to a gene: 5. The germline gives CDR1 SGHRS, CDR2 YFSETQ. The CDR3 coding sequence is TGCGCCAGCAGCTACCGACAGGGGCCCCAAGAGACCCAGTACTTC. Encoded protein: CASSYRQGPQETQYF.

This clonotype was seen more than once but under ten times. The chain has TRBV7-9 and TRBJ2-3, with D perhaps matching TRBD2 (5 bases). Germline loops: CDR1 SEHNR, CDR2 FQNEAQ (reference sequence). Trimming removed 5 bases at V and 2 bases at J, with 14 bases between. The CDR3 has 15 residues. The CDR3: CASSARSGTTDTQYF. CDR3 sequence (DNA): TGTGCCAGCAGCGCACGGAGCGGAACCACAGATACGCAGTATTTT.

This clonotype was counted between two and nine times. The CDR3 DNA sequence: TGCAGTGCTAGAGATATGCAGGGGTGGCACACTGAAGCTTTCTTT. Translated: CSARDMQGWHTEAFF. The chain links TRBV20-1 to TRBJ1-1; the D gene is possibly TRBD1 (6 bases). Germline V gene data show CDR1 as DFQATT and CDR2 as SNEGSKA (reference sequence). V lost 0 bases and J lost 3, with 14 bases in between. The CDR3 is 15 residues long.

This clonotype was found many times. This chain connects TRBV29-1 to TRBJ2-1, with 8 nucleotides matching TRBD2. V dropped 5 bases and J dropped 2; count of bases not matched to a gene: 5. Germline values: CDR1 SQVTM, CDR2 ANQGSEA. This CDR3 region has 14 residues. CDR3 bases: TGCAGCGTTCTTCTGACTAGCGCCTACAATGAGCAGTTCTTC. As protein: CSVLLTSAYNEQFF.

This clonotype was observed a handful of times. This chain uses TRBV20-1 with TRBJ2-7, with 9 bases that match TRBD2. Per the germline V gene, CDR1 is DFQATT and CDR2 is SNEGSKA (reference sequence). This CDR3 comprises 16 residues. Losses at the gene ends were 0 bases for V and 2 bases for J; bases not matched to a gene: 8. CDR3 protein: CSARDTLAGPPYEQYF. CDR3 bases: TGCAGTGCTAGAGATACCCTAGCGGGGCCCCCCTACGAGCAGTACTTC.

The V gene is TRBV5-1, the J gene TRBJ2-1; tentatively, D is TRBD1 or TRBD2 (6 bases each). Trimming stripped 0 bases from V and 4 bases from J, with 14 bases between. The CDR3 runs 16 residues. Germline values: CDR1 SGHRS, CDR2 YFSETQ. Here the CDR3 reads CASSLVPGAGYNEQFF. Written as DNA, the CDR3 is TGCGCCAGCAGCTTGGTTCCGGGGGCCGGGTACAATGAGCAGTTCTTC.

The chain is built from TRBV7-9 and TRBJ2-1; no reliable D call. The CDR3 totals 16 residues. Germline assignment: CDR1 SEHNR and CDR2 FQNEAQ (reference sequence). V shed 3 bases and J shed 5 bases, with 17 bases lying between them. CDR3 amino acids: CASSLNTAVYHNEQFF. CDR3 in DNA: TGTGCCAGCAGCTTGAACACGGCCGTATACCACAATGAGCAGTTCTTC.

This clonotype was found a few times. The chain employs TRBV12-3 or TRBV12-4 and TRBJ2-7; 8 nucleotides align to TRBD2. CDR3 size: 16 residues. V shed 5 bases, J shed 2 bases, and the junction held 11 bases outside the gene matches. CDR3 nucleotides: TGTGCCAGCAGTCCCCAGAAGCGGGGGCCCACCTACGAGCAGTACTTC. This translates into CASSPQKRGPTYEQYF.

This clonotype was observed a handful of times. The chain joins TRBV4-3 to TRBJ1-6, with D possibly matching TRBD1 (6 bases). The CDR3 length is 15 residues. Trimming shortened V by 0 bases and J by 10 bases, and 13 bases separated the two germline ends. The germline gives CDR1 LGHNA, CDR2 YSLEER. CDR3 amino acids: CASSQDLGGASPLHF. CDR3 DNA sequence: TGCGCCAGCAGCCAAGATCTAGGGGGGGCATCACCCCTCCACTTT.

The chain joins TRBV27 to TRBJ1-4, with D possibly being TRBD1 (5 bases). Trimming stripped 7 bases from V and 6 bases from J, with 18 bases between. Germline V gene sequence: CDR1 MNHEY, CDR2 SMNVEV (reference sequence). This CDR3 is 15 amino acids long. CDR3 sequence: CASTTSGQGYEKLFF. DNA for the CDR3: TGTGCCAGCACCACATCCGGGCAGGGCTATGAAAAACTGTTTTTT. Combining the CDR3 with reference TRBV27 and TRBJ1-4 gives the whole variable domain EAQVTQNPRYLITVTGKKLTVTCSQNMNHEYMSWYRQDPGLGLRQIYYSMNVEVTDKGDVPEGYKVSRKEKRNFPLILESPSPNQTSLYFCASTTSGQGYEKLFFGSGTQLSVL.

The chain employs TRBV10-3 and TRBJ1-4; D unresolved. Trimming stripped 3 bases from V and 4 bases from J, with 9 bases between. Germline assignment: CDR1 ENHRY and CDR2 SYGVKD. The CDR3 consists of 14 residues. As DNA, the CDR3 is TGTGCCATCAGTGAAGGGAGGGTTAATGAAAAACTGTTTTTT. Translating gives CAISEGRVNEKLFF.

The table lists this clonotype with a few counts. This chain links TRBV12-3 or TRBV12-4 with TRBJ2-7, with 7 bases fitting TRBD1. V trimming: 6 bases; J trimming: 0 bases; junction bases outside the gene matches: 5. The CDR3 length is 14 residues. Here the CDR3 reads CASRRQGRSYEQYF. The CDR3 DNA is TGTGCCAGCAGACGACAGGGACGCTCCTACGAGCAGTACTTC.

The chain carries TRBV28 and TRBJ2-1, with a tentative D call TRBD2 (6 bases). With 5 bases removed from V and 8 bases from J, the gap between germline ends came to 19 bases. The CDR3 length is 15 residues. Germline values: CDR1 MDHEN, CDR2 SYDVKM. This chain's CDR3 is CASSNSGESIYEQFF. CDR3 nucleotides: TGTGCCAGCAGTAATAGCGGCGAGTCGATCTATGAGCAGTTCTTC.

This clonotype appeared a few times. V usage is TRBV29-1 and J usage is TRBJ2-7, with 10 bases identical to TRBD2. Germline CDR1 is SQVTM and CDR2 is ANQGSEA. This CDR3 contains 14 residues. Unmatched junction bases numbered 2, after V lost 3 bases and J lost 0 bases. The DNA of the CDR3 is TGCAGCGTTGAGACTAGCGGGTCCTCCTACGAGCAGTACTTC. Amino acids: CSVETSGSSYEQYF.

This clonotype was seen more than once but under ten times. This chain joins TRBV18 and TRBJ2-7, with unresolved D. Per the germline V gene, CDR1 is KGHSH and CDR2 is LQKENI. The CDR3 loop spans 14 amino acids. V lost 3 bases, J lost 0 bases, and 9 bases lay in between. The CDR3 DNA is TGTGCCAGCTCACCCGACTTAAGCTCCTACGAGCAGTACTTC. Translated: CASSPDLSSYEQYF. The full variable domain, with the rest looked up from reference TRBV18 and TRBJ2-7, is NAGVMQNPRHLVRRRGQEARLRCSPMKGHSHVYWYRQLPEEGLKFMVYLQKENIIDESGMPKERFSAEFPKEGPSILRIQQVVRGDSAAYFCASSPDLSSYEQYFGPGTRLTVT.

This clonotype was observed a few times. The rearrangement joins TRBV4-3 to TRBJ2-1; D remains unclear. Trimming left V 0 bases short and J 7 bases short, with 10 bases between. This CDR3 is 14 amino acids long. In germline, CDR1 is LGHNA, CDR2 YSLEER. In DNA form, the CDR3 reads TGCGCCAGCAGCCAAGATTGGGCTAGTAATGAGCAGTTCTTC. This sequence encodes CASSQDWASNEQFF.

The V and J genes are TRBV10-2 and TRBJ2-3; D unresolved. The germline gives CDR1 WSHSY, CDR2 SAAADI. Trimming stripped 7 bases from V and 1 base from J, with 18 bases between. This CDR3 comprises 16 residues. The CDR3 DNA reads as TGCGCCAGCAATCGTGCGGACGAATACCGCACAGATACGCAGTATTTT. Amino acid sequence: CASNRADEYRTDTQYF.

The rearrangement links TRBV20-1 to TRBJ2-7; perhaps D is TRBD1 or TRBD2 (6 bases each). This CDR3 contains 12 residues. Looked up from germline, CDR1 is DFQATT and CDR2 is SNEGSKA (reference sequence). V was pared by 3 bases and J by 5 bases, with 11 bases between. The CDR3 DNA is TGCAGTGCTAGTTTGGGGGGCGACGAGCAGTACTTC. This translates into CSASLGGDEQYF.

This clonotype came up many times. The chain has TRBV20-1 and TRBJ2-2; unclear D gene. V was cut by 1 base and J by 5 bases, with 8 bases left in between. The CDR3 runs to 13 residues. Germline loops: CDR1 DFQATT, CDR2 SNEGSKA (reference sequence). CDR3 in DNA: TGCAGTGCTAGAGTAGCACTTACCGGGGAGCTGTTTTTT. It translates to CSARVALTGELFF.

The chain employs TRBV7-8 and TRBJ1-5; TRBD1 is a possible D gene (6 bases). The CDR3 covers 17 residues. In germline, CDR1 is SGHVS, CDR2 FQNEAQ. V gave up 1 base and J gave up 3 bases, with 16 bases separating them. CDR3 sequence (DNA): TGTGCCAGCAGCTTAGTAGGGGGGTGGGGGACCAATCAGCCCCAGCATTTT. Translating gives CASSLVGGWGTNQPQHF.